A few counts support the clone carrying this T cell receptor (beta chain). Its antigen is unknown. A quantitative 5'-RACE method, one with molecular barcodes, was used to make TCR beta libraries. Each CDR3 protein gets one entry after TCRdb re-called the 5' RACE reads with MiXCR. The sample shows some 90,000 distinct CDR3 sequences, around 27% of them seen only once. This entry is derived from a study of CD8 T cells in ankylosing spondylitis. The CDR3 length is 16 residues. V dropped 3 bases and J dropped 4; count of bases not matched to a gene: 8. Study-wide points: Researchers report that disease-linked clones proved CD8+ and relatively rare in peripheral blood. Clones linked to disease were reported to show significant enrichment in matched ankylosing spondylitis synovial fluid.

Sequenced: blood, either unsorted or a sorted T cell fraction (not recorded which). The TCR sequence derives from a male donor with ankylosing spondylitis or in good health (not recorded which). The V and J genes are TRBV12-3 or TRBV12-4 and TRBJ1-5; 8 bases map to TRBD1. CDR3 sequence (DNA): TGTGCCAGCAGTTTTAATCCAGGGGGCATTAATCAGCCCCAGCATTTT. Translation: CASSFNPGGINQPQHF.